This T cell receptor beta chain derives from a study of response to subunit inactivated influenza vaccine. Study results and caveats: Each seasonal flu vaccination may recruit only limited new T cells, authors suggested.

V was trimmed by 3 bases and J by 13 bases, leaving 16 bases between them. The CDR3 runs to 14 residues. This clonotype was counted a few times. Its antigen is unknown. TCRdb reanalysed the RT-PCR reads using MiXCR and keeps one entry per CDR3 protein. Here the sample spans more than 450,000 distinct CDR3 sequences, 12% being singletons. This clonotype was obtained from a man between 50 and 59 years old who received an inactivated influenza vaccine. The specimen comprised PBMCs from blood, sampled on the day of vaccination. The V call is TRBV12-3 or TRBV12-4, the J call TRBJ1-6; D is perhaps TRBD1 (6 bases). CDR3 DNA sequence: TGTGCCAGCAGTTTGGGGAACCTCGGGGGCCCCCTCCACTTT. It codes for CASSLGNLGGPLHF.